Presented here are 9 T cell receptor beta chains from one specimen sequenced in a study of blood T cell repertoires in COVID-19. The table came from immunoSEQ multiplex PCR; TCRdb's copy has only in-frame clones and leaves some out. In the table there are some 71,000 clones, nearly 90% of which are singletons. Sequences were obtained from peripheral blood. Source of these receptors: a man aged 50-59 years with acute or convalescent COVID-19.

The J gene is TRBJ2-1, the V gene TRBV19, with 9 positions matching TRBD2. The germline CDR1 and CDR2 sequences are LNHDA and SQIVND (reference sequence). This CDR3 is 15 amino acids long. The trim removed 5 bases at V and 5 bases at J, leaving 7 bases unmatched. CDR3 amino acids: CASSGSGSVHNEQFF. CDR3 nucleotide sequence: TGTGCCAGTAGTGGTAGCGGGAGCGTCCACAATGAGCAGTTCTTC.

J is TRBJ1-2 and V is TRBV25-1; 7 positions match TRBD1. In germline, CDR1 is MGHDK, CDR2 SYGVNS. This CDR3 contains 15 residues. With 4 bases clipped from V and 4 bases from J, the junction kept 9 bases outside the gene matches. The DNA of the CDR3 is TGTGCCAGCAGTGCCTCGCACAGGGGACTCTATGGCTACACCTTC. Its translation is CASSASHRGLYGYTF.

This sequence joins TRBV14 and TRBJ2-6, with D tentatively TRBD2 (7 bases). V was trimmed by 6 bases and J by 2 bases, leaving 14 bases between them. The CDR3 has 16 residues. Per the germline V gene, CDR1 is SGHDN and CDR2 is FVKESK. This CDR3 is CASSRGRAPGANVLTF. In DNA, the CDR3 is TGTGCCAGCAGTAGGGGGAGGGCTCCTGGGGCCAACGTCCTGACTTTC.

In its sample, this clone was seen once. This chain connects TRBV13 to TRBJ1-2; maybe TRBD1 (6 bases). The CDR3 covers 13 residues. Trimming shortened V by 4 bases and J by 3 bases, and 9 bases separated the two germline ends. Germline CDR1 and CDR2: PRHDT and FYEKMQ (reference sequence). Here the CDR3 reads CASSSDSYYGYTF. The DNA for the CDR3 is TGTGCCAGCAGCTCGGACAGCTACTATGGCTACACCTTC.

J is TRBJ1-5 and V is TRBV2, with 10 bases fitting TRBD1. The ends lost 4 bases at V and 0 bases at J; junction bases unmatched: 12. The CDR3 contains 19 residues. Germline CDR1 reads SNHLY; CDR2 reads FYNNEI. The CDR3 DNA reads TGTGCCAGCAGTGGACCTCAAAGGGGACAGGGGTATAGCAATCAGCCCCAGCATTTT. This sequence encodes CASSGPQRGQGYSNQPQHF.

Only one count was recorded for this clone. The CDR3 DNA follows: TGCGCCAGCAGCTTGGATCCGGGACTAGGTACCAATGAGCAGTTCTTC. Translated: CASSLDPGLGTNEQFF. This chain links TRBV5-1 with TRBJ2-1; TRBD2 matches at 8 bases. V lost 0 bases, J lost 6 bases, and 8 bases stayed unmatched. Germline assignment: CDR1 SGHRS and CDR2 YFSETQ. The CDR3 totals 16 residues.

This chain uses TRBV18 with TRBJ1-2; D is unresolved. The CDR3 sequence is 12 residues long. The V gene's germline CDR1 is KGHSH and CDR2 LQKENI. Deletions cut 6 bases from V and 8 bases from J, with 13 bases between. The CDR3 DNA is TGTGCCAGCTCGCCCCAGACTCCGGGCTACACCTTC. Its protein product is CASSPQTPGYTF.

This clone was counted a single time. The rearrangement joins TRBV9 to TRBJ2-1, with D perhaps TRBD2 (5 bases). With 0 bases removed from V and 0 bases from J, the gap between germline ends came to 10 bases. There are 16 residues in the CDR3. The germline V gene encodes CDR1 SGDLS and CDR2 YYNGEE. The CDR3 DNA reads as TGTGCCAGCAGCGTAGATGTGGGGAGCTCCTACAATGAGCAGTTCTTC. It encodes CASSVDVGSSYNEQFF.

V is TRBV30 and J is TRBJ1-5; 7 positions agree with TRBD1. V dropped 8 bases and J dropped 6; count of bases not matched to a gene: 13. The CDR3 length is 14 residues. Germline V gene data show CDR1 as GTSNPN and CDR2 as SVGIG (reference sequence). The CDR3 spells CAASFRQGGQPQHF. For the CDR3, the DNA is TGTGCCGCTTCCTTTAGACAGGGAGGTCAGCCCCAGCATTTT.